The 32 T cell receptor beta chains reported below all come from one sample, sequenced in a study of cytomegalovirus exposure and HLA in healthy donors. Repertoires were generated with immunoSEQ multiplex PCR, while TCRdb's copy carries only in-frame clones and drops some. The sample yields fewer than 400,000 clones, roughly 90% seen once. Source material: PBMCs. The receptors shown here come from a man under 40 in good health and CMV-seronegative.

This chain connects TRBV18 to TRBJ1-2; D is uncertain. V was clipped by 2 bases and J by 2 bases, with 6 bases between them. This CDR3 comprises 13 residues. Germline lookup yields CDR1 KGHSH and CDR2 LQKENI. This CDR3 reads CASSPEANYGYTF. CDR3 nucleotide sequence: TGTGCCAGCTCACCAGAGGCGAACTATGGCTACACCTTC.

V gene TRBV6-1 combines with J gene TRBJ2-5, with 8 bases that match TRBD2. Per germline, CDR1 MNHNS and CDR2 SASEGT. The CDR3 loop spans 14 amino acids. The ends lost 6 bases at V and 5 bases at J; junction bases unmatched: 8. The CDR3 DNA reads as TGTGCCAGCAGCCGGACTAGCTGGGGGGAGACCCAGTACTTC. This sequence encodes CASSRTSWGETQYF.

V and J are TRBV18 and TRBJ1-1; D is unresolved. This CDR3 has 13 amino acids. Trimming stripped 2 bases from V and 1 base from J, with 5 bases between. Germline V gene lookup returns CDR1 KGHSH and CDR2 LQKENI. The CDR3 is CASSPIENTEAFF. The CDR3 nucleotides are TGTGCCAGCTCACCAATAGAGAACACTGAAGCTTTCTTT.

The CDR3, as DNA: TGCAGCGTTGCTCGAGCGGGGGCCACAGATACGCAGTATTTT. Translating gives CSVARAGATDTQYF. The V and J genes are TRBV29-1 and TRBJ2-3; 8 bases match TRBD2. Germline CDR1 is SQVTM and CDR2 is ANQGSEA. This CDR3 is 14 amino acids long. Unmatched junction bases numbered 5, after V lost 4 bases and J lost 2 bases.

This chain joins TRBV4-3 and TRBJ2-1; D possibly corresponds to TRBD1 (5 bases). Trimming removed 3 bases from V and 9 bases from J, with 18 bases in between. The CDR3 has 15 residues. Germline V CDR1 and CDR2: LGHNA, YSLEER. The CDR3 nucleotides read TGCGCCAGCAGCCATAGGGGTGGTGGGGTTTTTGAGCAGTTCTTC. Its protein product is CASSHRGGGVFEQFF.

This CDR3 reads CASSLGLAGRKETQYF. The DNA of the CDR3 is TGTGCCAGCAGCTTAGGTCTAGCGGGGCGGAAAGAGACCCAGTACTTC. The chain has TRBV7-2 and TRBJ2-5; the match to TRBD2 covers 9 bases. Trimming at V came to 1 base and at J to 3 bases, leaving 6 bases not matched to a gene. Germline CDR1 reads SGHTA; CDR2 reads FQGNSA. The CDR3 length is 16 residues.

V and J are TRBV5-1 and TRBJ2-7; tentatively, D is TRBD1 (5 bases). V shed 0 bases and J shed 4 bases, with 14 bases lying between them. The germline CDR1 and CDR2 sequences are SGHRS and YFSETQ. The CDR3 contains 15 residues. The CDR3, as DNA: TGCGCCAGCAGCTTGGCCAAAGGGGCGCGATACGAGCAGTACTTC. Translation: CASSLAKGARYEQYF.

The V and J genes are TRBV6-1 and TRBJ1-3; no definite D call. The CDR3 is 15 amino acids. CDR1 and CDR2 (germline): MNHNS, SASEGT. Trimming shortened V by 1 base and J by 0 bases, and 7 bases separated the two germline ends. CDR3 protein: CASSEVVGSGNTIYF. The DNA for the CDR3 is TGTGCCAGCAGTGAAGTCGTCGGCTCTGGAAACACCATATATTTT.

V usage is TRBV18 and J usage is TRBJ2-3, with 8 bases identical to TRBD1. The CDR3 totals 14 residues. J was trimmed by 0 bases and V by 7 bases; bases with no gene match: 3. Per the germline V gene, CDR1 is KGHSH and CDR2 is LQKENI. This CDR3 is CASYDRGSTDTQYF. CDR3 DNA sequence: TGTGCCAGCTATGACAGGGGTAGCACAGATACGCAGTATTTT.

The chain is built from TRBV6-5 and TRBJ2-7, with TRBD2 matching 8 bases. CDR1 and CDR2 (germline): MNHEY, SVGAGI. V lost 7 bases to trimming and J lost 4 bases; unmatched junction nucleotides: 6. The CDR3 is 13 residues long. The DNA of the CDR3 is TGTGCCAGCACCGGCGGGGGGATGTACGAGCAGTACTTC. It codes for CASTGGGMYEQYF.

The chain joins TRBV2 to TRBJ1-4, with D possibly matching TRBD1 (6 bases). The CDR3 length is 13 residues. Per the germline V gene, CDR1 is SNHLY and CDR2 is FYNNEI. Trimming stripped 7 bases from V and 4 bases from J, with 10 bases between. The CDR3 loop reads CASNRDGNEKLFF. CDR3 nucleotide sequence: TGTGCCAGCAACAGGGACGGTAATGAAAAACTGTTTTTT.

The J gene is TRBJ2-7, the V gene TRBV11-2, with 8 bases matching TRBD1. V shed 4 bases, J shed 6 bases, and the junction held 5 bases outside the gene matches. Germline V gives CDR1 SGHAT, CDR2 FQNNGV. This CDR3 contains 13 residues. CDR3 nucleotide sequence: TGTGCCAGCAGCTCGACAGGGGTGGGCGAGCAGTACTTC. Amino acids: CASSSTGVGEQYF.

The genes are TRBV13 and TRBJ2-7, with 16 bases aligning to TRBD2. Per the germline V gene, CDR1 is PRHDT and CDR2 is FYEKMQ (reference sequence). CDR3 length: 21 residues. The V and J ends lost 0 bases and 2 bases, in that order; junction bases with no gene match: 13. For the CDR3, the DNA is TGTGCCAGCAGCTTAGGCCTGGGGACTAGCGGGGGGGCTTACAACACCTACGAGCAGTACTTC. Protein product: CASSLGLGTSGGAYNTYEQYF.

The chain has TRBV19 and TRBJ1-2; D uncertain. This CDR3 has 15 amino acids. Germline-derived CDR1 and CDR2 are LNHDA and SQIVND (reference sequence). Trimming stripped 7 bases from V and 2 bases from J, with 17 bases between. The CDR3 region is CASNPLFAVNYGYTF. The CDR3 DNA sequence: TGTGCCAGTAACCCCCTTTTCGCAGTCAACTATGGCTACACCTTC.

The genes are TRBV11-2 and TRBJ1-1; 8 bases agree with TRBD1. Germline V CDR1 and CDR2: SGHAT, FQNNGV. V shed 7 bases, J shed 10 bases, and the junction held 8 bases outside the gene matches. The CDR3 extends over 12 amino acids. The CDR3 is CASNGQGLGAFF. The CDR3 coding sequence is TGTGCCAGCAACGGACAGGGCCTAGGAGCTTTCTTT.

This chain uses TRBV10-3 with TRBJ1-3; TRBD1 matches 7 bases. CDR1 and CDR2 (germline): ENHRY, SYGVKD. V shed 6 bases and J 4 bases; nucleotides not matched to a gene: 6. The CDR3 runs 14 residues. The CDR3 nucleotides are TGTGCCATCAGCTCGACAGGGTACGGAAACACCATATATTTT. Protein product: CAISSTGYGNTIYF.

V usage is TRBV11-2 and J usage is TRBJ2-3; 9 bases line up with TRBD2. The CDR3 is 17 residues long. V dropped 4 bases and J dropped 5; count of bases not matched to a gene: 13. The germline gives CDR1 SGHAT, CDR2 FQNNGV. In DNA, the CDR3 is TGTGCCAGCAGCTCCTGGGACAGCGGGGGGTTGGTAGATACGCAGTATTTT. It specifies CASSSWDSGGLVDTQYF. Supplemented by reference TRBV11-2 and TRBJ2-3, the full variable domain reads EAGVAQSPRYKIIEKRQSVAFWCNPISGHATLYWYQQILGQGPKLLIQFQNNGVVDDSQLPKDRFSAERLKGVDSTLKIQPAKLEDSAVYLCASSSWDSGGLVDTQYFGPGTRLTVL.

The V call is TRBV7-2, the J call TRBJ1-2; D possibly corresponds to TRBD1 (5 bases). Germline V gene sequence: CDR1 SGHTA, CDR2 FQGNSA. Trimming took 2 bases from V and 2 from J, leaving 12 bases between them. The CDR3 is 15 residues long. The CDR3 DNA reads as TGTGCCAGCAGCTTAAACGCTCGGGGGAACTATGGCTACACCTTC. Translated, it gives CASSLNARGNYGYTF.

The rearrangement links TRBV6-5 to TRBJ1-2; possible D gene TRBD1, 5 bases. The CDR3 is 14 residues long. From germline, CDR1 is MNHEY and CDR2 SVGAGI. V was pared by 7 bases and J by 0 bases, with 12 bases between. CDR3 region: CASNPDRSNYGYTF. The CDR3 nucleotides are TGTGCCAGCAACCCAGACAGATCTAACTATGGCTACACCTTC.

The V gene is TRBV7-9, the J gene TRBJ1-2; 8 bases are a match to TRBD1. V lost 4 bases and J lost 4; bases outside the gene matches: 11. Per germline, CDR1 SEHNR and CDR2 FQNEAQ (reference sequence). The CDR3 runs to 16 residues. The CDR3 bases are TGTGCCAGCAGCTCAACTGGACAGGGTGAAGGCTATGGCTACACCTTC. Translating it yields CASSSTGQGEGYGYTF.

Here the CDR3 DNA reads TGCGCCAGCAGCTTACTAGCGGGGGGCGGTTACGAGCAGTACTTC. This encodes CASSLLAGGGYEQYF. V gene TRBV5-1 combines with J gene TRBJ2-7; 12 nucleotides align to TRBD2. Germline loops: CDR1 SGHRS, CDR2 YFSETQ. The CDR3 runs to 15 residues. With 2 bases clipped from V and 4 bases from J, the junction kept 4 bases outside the gene matches.

As to this clone: The same CDR3 is also encoded by other DNA sequences in this sample. The chain is built from TRBV27 and TRBJ1-6; D remains unclear. V lost 6 bases and J lost 0, with 9 bases in between. CDR3 length: 15 residues. The germline CDR1 and CDR2 sequences are MNHEY and SMNVEV (reference sequence). In DNA form, the CDR3 reads TGTGCCAGCAGGTCGGGGAGCTCCTATAATTCACCCCTCCACTTT. This encodes CASRSGSSYNSPLHF.

The chain combines TRBV29-1 with TRBJ2-2, with D possibly TRBD2 on 5 matching bases. V lost 7 bases and J lost 0, with 9 bases in between. Germline CDR1 and CDR2: SQVTM and ANQGSEA. The CDR3 has 13 residues. The CDR3 is CSGSGTNTGELFF. The DNA of the CDR3 is TGCAGCGGATCGGGGACGAACACCGGGGAGCTGTTTTTT.

The gene calls are TRBV5-4 and TRBJ1-3; D perhaps matches TRBD1 (5 bases). The V and J ends lost 2 bases and 0 bases respectively, with 12 bases between them. CDR1 and CDR2 (germline): SGHNT, YYREEE (reference sequence). This CDR3 has 16 residues. CDR3 sequence reads: CASSFDSAISGNTIYF. DNA of the CDR3: TGTGCCAGCAGCTTCGACAGTGCCATCTCTGGAAACACCATATATTTT.

The chain combines TRBV14 with TRBJ1-4; D uncertain. CDR3 length: 13 amino acids. Germline V lookup: CDR1 SGHDN, CDR2 FVKESK. The V end lost 4 bases, the J end lost 5 bases, and 8 bases lay between the germline ends. Here the CDR3 reads CASSRDFNEKLFF. In nucleotides, the CDR3 is TGTGCCAGCAGCCGAGACTTCAATGAAAAACTGTTTTTT.

The V call is TRBV19, the J call TRBJ2-2; TRBD2 aligns across 8 bases. The CDR3 consists of 20 residues. Trimming cost V 6 bases and J 1 base; bases outside gene matches: 19. Germline assignment: CDR1 LNHDA and CDR2 SQIVND (reference sequence). CDR3 in DNA: TGTGCCAGTAGCTCCCTCCGACGGGGGGGTGGAGGGGAGAACACCGGGGAGCTGTTTTTT. Encoded protein: CASSSLRRGGGGENTGELFF. The full variable domain, in which reference TRBV19 and TRBJ2-2 provide the parts outside the CDR3, is DGGITQSPKYLFRKEGQNVTLSCEQNLNHDAMYWYRQDPGQGLRLIYYSQIVNDFQKGDIAEGYSVSREKKESFPLTVTSAQKNPTAFYLCASSSLRRGGGGENTGELFFGEGSRLTVL.

DNA of the CDR3: TGTGCCAGCAGCCTCACCCTCCAGCGTGGAGGCTATGGCTACACCTTC. Protein product: CASSLTLQRGGYGYTF. The chain employs TRBV7-8 and TRBJ1-2; unclear D gene. CDR1 SGHVS and CDR2 FQNEAQ come from the germline V gene. This CDR3 is built from 16 residues. V was trimmed by 5 bases and J by 4 bases, leaving 20 bases between them. The variable domain in full, completed from reference TRBV7-8 and TRBJ1-2, reads GAGVSQSPRYKVAKRGQDVALRCDPISGHVSLFWYQQALGQGPEFLTYFQNEAQLDKSGLPSDRFFAERPEGSVSTLKIQRTQQEDSAVYLCASSLTLQRGGYGYTFGSGTRLTVV.

The chain is built from TRBV7-9 and TRBJ1-5; TRBD1 is a possible D gene (6 bases). Trimming shortened V by 1 base and J by 5 bases, and 12 bases separated the two germline ends. CDR3 length: 15 residues. The germline gives CDR1 SEHNR, CDR2 FQNEAQ (reference sequence). The CDR3 bases are TGTGCCAGCAGCTTAGGCCTATACAGGGATCAGCCCCAGCATTTT. As protein: CASSLGLYRDQPQHF. The variable domain in full, completed from reference TRBV7-9 and TRBJ1-5, reads DTGVSQNPRHKITKRGQNVTFRCDPISEHNRLYWYRQTLGQGPEFLTYFQNEAQLEKSRLLSDRFSAERPKGSFSTLEIQRTEQGDSAMYLCASSLGLYRDQPQHFGDGTRLSIL.

The gene calls are TRBV9 and TRBJ2-2, with 7 bases matching TRBD2. This CDR3 has 15 amino acids. The V and J ends lost 0 bases and 7 bases, in that order; junction bases with no gene match: 6. Per germline, CDR1 SGDLS and CDR2 YYNGEE. CDR3 amino acids: CASSVGGGMNGELFF. The CDR3 nucleotides are TGTGCCAGCAGCGTAGGGGGAGGGATGAACGGGGAGCTGTTTTTT.

This clone was observed once. The chain links TRBV15 to TRBJ1-5; TRBD1 aligns across 8 bases. CDR3 size: 15 residues. V was pared by 4 bases and J by 4 bases, with 6 bases of the junction left unmatched. Germline V CDR1 and CDR2: LNHNV, YYDKDF (reference sequence). The chain's CDR3 is CATSTRTGRNQPQHF. For the CDR3, the DNA is TGTGCCACCAGCACCAGGACAGGGAGAAATCAGCCCCAGCATTTT.

The chain has TRBV30 and TRBJ2-5, with D perhaps TRBD1 (5 bases). CDR3 length equals 13 residues. V lost 5 bases and J 2 bases, leaving 12 bases between the germline ends. Germline loops: CDR1 GTSNPN, CDR2 SVGIG (reference sequence). The CDR3 reads CAWSLTAQETQYF. The CDR3 DNA reads as TGTGCCTGGTCTTTGACAGCTCAAGAGACCCAGTACTTC.

The chain joins TRBV12-5 to TRBJ2-3; 13 nucleotides match TRBD2. V shed 0 bases and J 2 bases; nucleotides not matched to a gene: 11. Germline V CDR1 and CDR2: LGHNT, FRNRAP. The CDR3 is made up of 20 amino acids. The DNA of the CDR3 is TGTGCTAGTGGTTTGGTCCCCGGACTAGCGGGAGCAAGCTACACAGATACGCAGTATTTT. This sequence encodes CASGLVPGLAGASYTDTQYF.